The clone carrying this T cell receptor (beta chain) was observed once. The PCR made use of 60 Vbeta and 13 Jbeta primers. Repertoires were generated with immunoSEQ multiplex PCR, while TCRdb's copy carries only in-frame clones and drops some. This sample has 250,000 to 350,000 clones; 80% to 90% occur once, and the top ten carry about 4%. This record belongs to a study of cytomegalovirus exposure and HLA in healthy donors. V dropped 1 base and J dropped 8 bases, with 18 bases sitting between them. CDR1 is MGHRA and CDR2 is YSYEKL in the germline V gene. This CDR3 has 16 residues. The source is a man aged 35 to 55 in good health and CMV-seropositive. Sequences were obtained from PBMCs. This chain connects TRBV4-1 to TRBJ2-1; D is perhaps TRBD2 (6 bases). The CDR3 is CASSQGGGLWPDEQFF. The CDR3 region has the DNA TGCGCCAGCAGCCAAGGGGGAGGACTATGGCCAGATGAGCAGTTCTTC.